This passage covers 8 T cell receptor beta chains from one sample sequenced in a study of Graves' ophthalmopathy and Graves' hyperthyroidism. Beta-chain TCR CDR3 regions were amplified from RNA transcripts. HTBI-primed first-round RT-PCR preceded second-round multiplex PCR. Each CDR3 protein is one row after TCRdb ran MiXCR on the multiplex PCR reads. The repertoire holds over a million distinct CDR3 sequences, with about 35% as singletons. Specimen: peripheral blood or thyroid tissue (not recorded which). These receptors were collected from an adult man with Graves' hyperthyroidism.

In its sample, this clonotype was seen many times. The genes are TRBV19 and TRBJ2-7, with TRBD1 matching 9 bases. Looked up from germline, CDR1 is LNHDA and CDR2 is SQIVND (reference sequence). Trimming removed 6 bases from V and 0 bases from J; junction bases left unmatched: 6. This CDR3 contains 15 residues. CDR3 region: CASSIGQGPSYEQYF. The CDR3, as DNA: TGTGCCAGTAGCATCGGACAGGGGCCCTCCTACGAGCAGTACTTC.

In its sample, this clonotype was seen many times. The chain recombines TRBV7-6 with TRBJ2-7, with D perhaps matching TRBD1 (6 bases). The ends were cut back, 5 bases at V and 0 bases at J, with 14 bases in the middle. CDR1 is SGHVS and CDR2 is FNYEAQ in the germline V gene. This CDR3 spans 15 amino acids. CDR3 coding DNA: TGTGCCAGCAGCCAAGACAGGTCGAGCTCCTACGAGCAGTACTTC. Translating gives CASSQDRSSSYEQYF.

The chain links TRBV29-1 to TRBJ1-1; D gene ambiguous. The CDR3 runs 9 residues. The V end was cut by 6 bases, the J end by 7 bases, with 6 bases between. CDR1 and CDR2 from the germline V gene are SQVTM and ANQGSEA. This CDR3 is CSVDGEAFF. The CDR3 DNA sequence: TGCAGCGTCGACGGTGAAGCTTTCTTT.

Comments on this clonotype: One junction end disagrees with the germline gene, perhaps due to a read error. The rearrangement joins TRBV29-1 to TRBJ1-4, with D uncertain. Per the germline V gene, CDR1 is SQVTM and CDR2 is ANQGSEA. This CDR3 has 12 residues. The CDR3 is CSVGNALGKTVF. The CDR3 DNA reads TGCAGCGTTGGCAACGCGCTGGGGAAAACTGTTTTT. The full variable domain, completed using reference TRBV29-1 and TRBJ1-4, is SAVISQKPSRDICQRGTSLTIQCQVDSQVTMMFWYRQQPGQSLTLIATANQGSEATYESGFVIDKFPISRPNLTFSTLTVSNMSPEDSSIYLCSVGNALGKTVFGSGTQLSVL.

The chain couples TRBV5-1 to TRBJ2-7; 7 bases align to TRBD1. The end of the DNA aligns better with TRBJ2-5, so the J call may be wrong. The CDR3 contains 15 residues. Germline CDR1 is SGHRS and CDR2 is YFSETQ. The chain's CDR3 is CASSLIPTGQETQYF. The CDR3 DNA is TGCGCCAGCAGCTTGATTCCGACAGGGCAAGAGACCCAGTACTTC.

The V and J genes are TRBV5-4 and TRBJ2-7, with 12 bases fitting TRBD2. Trimming removed 8 bases from V and 3 bases from J; junction bases left unmatched: 12. Germline V gene lookup returns CDR1 SGHNT and CDR2 YYREEE (reference sequence). The CDR3 is made up of 16 amino acids. This CDR3 reads CASKTSGGTGFYEQYF. As DNA, the CDR3 is TGTGCCAGTAAAACTAGCGGGGGGACAGGGTTCTACGAGCAGTACTTC.

This chain joins TRBV29-1 and TRBJ2-5; 7 nucleotides match TRBD2. From germline, CDR1 is SQVTM and CDR2 ANQGSEA. This CDR3 is built from 14 residues. The V segment lost 4 bases and the J segment 4 bases; nucleotides outside the gene matches: 9. The CDR3 spells CSVAGGGLVETQYF. CDR3 nucleotide sequence: TGCAGCGTTGCGGGAGGAGGGTTGGTAGAGACCCAGTACTTC.

This rearrangement joins TRBV24-1 to TRBJ1-5; D call uncertain. V gave up 0 bases and J gave up 7 bases, with 12 bases separating them. Germline CDR1 KGHDR, CDR2 SFDVKD. This CDR3 contains 15 residues. The CDR3 DNA sequence: TGTGCCACCAGTGATTTGTCGGGGTTAGTACAGCCCCAGCATTTT. Amino acid sequence: CATSDLSGLVQPQHF.